The sequence of this T cell receptor (beta chain) was determined in a study of long-term antiretroviral therapy in people with HIV. Germline V gene lookup returns CDR1 SQVTM and CDR2 ANQGSEA. Trimming pared 4 bases from V and 0 bases from J, leaving 12 bases between. The CDR3 extends over 14 amino acids. Running of the v3.0 immunoSEQ assay took place at survey level. The data were produced by immunoSEQ multiplex PCR, yet TCRdb's version contains in-frame clones alone and is incomplete. The sample records 7,500 to 8,500 clones, 65% to 85% being singletons. This sequence joins TRBV29-1 and TRBJ1-1; possible D gene TRBD1, 5 bases. The sample was unsorted PBMCs, taken about 2.5 years before starting antiretroviral therapy. The clonotype comes from a man in his forties with HIV. CDR3 DNA: TGCAGCGTTGTAGGGGAACTCTTGAACACTGAAGCTTTCTTT. The encoded protein is CSVVGELLNTEAFF.